These 4 T cell receptor beta chains came from one sample sequenced in a study of blood T cell repertoires in COVID-19. The assay was immunoSEQ multiplex PCR, and TCRdb's table has in-frame clones only and misses some. The sample records approximately 68,000 clones, around 83% being singletons. Material for sequencing was peripheral blood. These receptors were collected from a woman aged 80 or over with active or convalescent COVID-19.

CDR3 sequence reads: CASSQLSYEQYF. The DNA for the CDR3 is TGCGCCAGCAGTCAACTTTCCTACGAGCAGTACTTC. This chain uses TRBV23-1 with TRBJ2-7; D remains ambiguous. TRBV23-1 is filed as an ORF, its function uncertain. V lost 2 bases, J lost 1 base, and 3 bases lay in between. The CDR3 contains 12 residues.

V and J are TRBV7-3 and TRBJ2-4; 8 bases agree with TRBD1. The CDR3 sequence is 15 residues long. Germline V gene lookup returns CDR1 SGHTA and CDR2 FQGTGA. The V segment lost 3 bases and the J segment 6 bases; nucleotides outside the gene matches: 7. The CDR3 bases are TGTGCCAGCAGCTTGGAGCAGGGGGCTATAAACATTCAGTACTTC. Its protein is CASSLEQGAINIQYF.

This chain connects TRBV6-6 to TRBJ2-1; a possible D gene is TRBD2 (5 bases). V was cut by 0 bases and J by 1 base, with 10 bases left in between. Germline values: CDR1 MNHNY, CDR2 SVGAGI (reference sequence). CDR3 size: 16 residues. CDR3 amino acids: CASSYSRTSSYNEQFF. In nucleotides, the CDR3 is TGTGCCAGCAGTTACTCAAGGACTTCTTCCTACAATGAGCAGTTCTTC.

The genes are TRBV28 and TRBJ1-4; D unresolved. Germline V gene data show CDR1 as MDHEN and CDR2 as SYDVKM. The CDR3 covers 13 residues. V was cut by 8 bases and J by 2 bases, with 9 bases left in between. The CDR3 DNA reads TGTGCCAGCGTCCAGGATACTAATGAAAAACTGTTTTTT. Protein sequence: CASVQDTNEKLFF.